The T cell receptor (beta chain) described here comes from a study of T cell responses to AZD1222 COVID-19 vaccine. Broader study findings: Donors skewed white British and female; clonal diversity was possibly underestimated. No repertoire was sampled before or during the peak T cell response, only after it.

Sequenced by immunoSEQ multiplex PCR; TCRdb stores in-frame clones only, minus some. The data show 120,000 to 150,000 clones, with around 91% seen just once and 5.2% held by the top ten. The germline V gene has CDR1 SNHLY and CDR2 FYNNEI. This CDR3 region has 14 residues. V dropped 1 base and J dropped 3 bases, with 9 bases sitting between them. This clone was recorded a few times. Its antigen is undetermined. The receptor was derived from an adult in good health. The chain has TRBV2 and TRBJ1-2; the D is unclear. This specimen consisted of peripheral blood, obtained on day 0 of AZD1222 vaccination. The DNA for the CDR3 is TGTGCCAGCAGTGAAGACCCGAGATACTATGGCTACACCTTC. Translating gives CASSEDPRYYGYTF.